Following are 25 T cell receptor beta chains from one sample sequenced in a study of tissue T cells after allogeneic stem cell transplantation. Assay: immunoSEQ multiplex PCR; the TCRdb copy retains only in-frame clones and omits some. Of about 48,000 clones detected, around 69% appear once; the ten largest clones hold 0.7%. The sequencing sample was made of sorted cells pooled from one or two spleens. The source of these receptors is a pool of C57BL/6 mice in good health.

On this clone: Genes and germline are mouse. The read terminates 1 residue ahead of where the CDR3 ends, so the germline J gene completes it. The chain employs TRBV23 and TRBJ1-4; the table names TRBD1, a call not compared with the DNA. CDR1 and CDR2 from the germline V gene are KGHTA and FQNQQP. The CDR3 is made up of 17 amino acids. The CDR3 bases that were read are TGCTCCAGCAGTCAAGAGGGACAGGGGTTTTCCAACGAAAGATTATTT. Translating it yields CSSSQEGQGFSNERLF. The full CDR3 protein reads CSSSQEGQGFSNERLFF.

Details on this clone: The gene symbols are mouse symbols. Read sequence stops 1 residue before the CDR3 end, and the germline J gene provides the missing end. The rearrangement joins TRBV19 to TRBJ1-4; D ambiguous. The CDR3 has 13 residues. Germline V CDR1 and CDR2: FNHDT, SITEND (reference sequence). Trimming took 7 bases from V and 0 from J, leaving 7 bases between them. Here the CDR3 reads CASFGISNERLFF. CDR3 bases read: TGTGCCAGCTTTGGCATTTCCAACGAAAGATTATTT.

Details on this clone: Mouse names are used for the genes. The read falls 1 residue short of the CDR3 end, and the missing part is taken from the germline J gene. The rearrangement joins TRBV31 to TRBJ1-6; TRBD1 aligns across 7 bases. TRBJ1-6 is marked as an open reading frame, function uncertain. Germline V gene sequence: CDR1 GKSSPN, CDR2 SITVG. There are 14 residues in the CDR3. J gave up 4 bases and V 1 base, and 1 base lay outside the gene matches. The CDR3 sequence is CAWSPGQYNSPLYF. The DNA read from the CDR3 is TGTGCCTGGAGTCCGGGACAGTATAATTCGCCCCTCTAC.

A remark on this clone: Gene names are the mouse ones. The chain's CDR3 is CASSLYRGNAEQFF. Incomplete CDR3 DNA: TGTGCCAGCAGTCTGTACAGGGGAAATGCTGAGCAGTTC. V is TRBV24 and J is TRBJ2-1, with D maybe TRBD1 (6 bases). Read coverage stops 1 residue before the CDR3 terminus; the germline J gene supplies the remainder. This CDR3 has 14 residues. V was cut by 0 bases and J by 5 bases, with 8 bases left in between. Germline-derived CDR1 and CDR2 are KGHTA and FRNEEI.

This clone was observed a single time. Mouse names are used for the genes. The CDR3 is cut off 1 residue early in the read; its end comes from the germline J gene. The chain is built from TRBV29 and TRBJ2-4, with 7 bases identical to TRBD1. Germline CDR1 and CDR2: MSHET and SYDVDS. Trimming removed 4 bases from V and 7 bases from J; junction bases left unmatched: 2. This CDR3 is built from 12 residues. CDR3 in amino acids: CASSYRGYTLYF. CDR3 bases read: TGTGCTAGCAGTTACAGGGGATACACCTTGTAC.

Regarding this clone: The genes are named according to mouse. The missing CDR3 end, 1 residue past where the read stops, is filled in from the germline J gene. The chain has TRBV13-2 and TRBJ1-4; D remains unclear. CDR1 is NNHNN and CDR2 is SYGAGS in the germline V gene (reference sequence). This CDR3 has 12 amino acids. V lost 3 bases, J lost 2 bases, and 2 bases lay in between. Partial CDR3 DNA: TGTGCCAGCGGTGTGTCCAACGAAAGATTATTT. Its protein is CASGVSNERLF. The entire CDR3 protein is CASGVSNERLFF.

This clone has only a few counts. Gene names are mouse gene names. The read is 1 residue too short to cover the CDR3 end, so that end is filled in from the germline J gene. This chain uses TRBV4 with TRBJ2-7, with D possibly TRBD2 on 6 matching bases. Looked up from germline, CDR1 is LGHDT and CDR2 is YNNKQL (reference sequence). V was pared by 4 bases and J by 5 bases, with 15 bases between. The CDR3 runs to 14 residues. The sequenced part of the CDR3 DNA is TGTGCCAGCAGCTCACTGGGTTATAGTGATGAACAGTAC. Its translation: CASSSLGYSDEQY. The whole CDR3 is CASSSLGYSDEQYF.

This clone was seen just once. Germline and genes: mouse. The missing CDR3 end, 1 residue past where the read stops, is filled in from the germline J gene. J is TRBJ1-2 and V is TRBV29; D gene unclear. Between the trimmed V and J ends, which lost 11 bases and 3 bases, there was a span of 4 bases. Looked up from germline, CDR1 is MSHET and CDR2 is SYDVDS. The CDR3 runs 9 residues. CDR3 DNA, as far as it was read: TGTGCTCCTCACTCCGACTACACC. Translated, it gives CAPHSDYT. The whole CDR3 sequence is CAPHSDYTF.

In regard to this clone: Mouse gene names and germline throughout. The CDR3 is cut off 1 residue early in the read; its end comes from the germline J gene. The chain links TRBV16 to TRBJ2-1; 7 bases match TRBD2. Germline V gene lookup returns CDR1 SGHSA and CDR2 FRNQAP. CDR3 length: 15 amino acids. J was trimmed by 0 bases and V by 6 bases; bases with no gene match: 5. The CDR3 sequence: CASSPTGNNYAEQFF. The DNA read from the CDR3 is TGTGCAAGCAGTCCGACTGGGAATAACTATGCTGAGCAGTTC.

Regarding this clone: Genes here carry mouse names. The CDR3 bases that were read are TGTGCCAGCAGCCCAAGGGACAACGAACAGTAC. It is translated as CASSPRDNEQY. The whole CDR3 is CASSPRDNEQYF. V usage is TRBV3 and J usage is TRBJ2-7, with a tentative D call TRBD1 (6 bases). The DNA ends 1 residue before the CDR3 does, and the rest of the CDR3 is filled in from the germline J gene. Deletions cut 5 bases from V and 7 bases from J, with 12 bases between. Germline values: CDR1 SNHLY, CDR2 FYNGKV (reference sequence). The CDR3 consists of 12 residues.

The sample holds a few counts of this clone. Mouse gene names and germline throughout. This chain's CDR3 is CASGTDNYAEQFF. CDR3 DNA, as far as it was read: TGTGCCAGCGGGACGGATAACTATGCTGAGCAGTTC. The gene calls are TRBV13-2 and TRBJ2-1; D uncertain. Sequencing ends 1 residue short of the CDR3 end; the germline J gene provides the rest. V was trimmed by 5 bases and J by 0 bases, leaving 6 bases between them. Per the germline V gene, CDR1 is NNHNN and CDR2 is SYGAGS (reference sequence). CDR3 length equals 13 residues.

Worth noting for this clone: All gene names here are mouse names. The CDR3 end is not reached by the read, which stops 1 residue before it; the germline J gene fills it in. The V call is TRBV2, the J call TRBJ2-5, with 8 bases matching TRBD2. V shed 0 bases, J shed 5 bases, and the junction held 7 bases outside the gene matches. CDR1 and CDR2 (germline): LGHNA, YSYQKL. CDR3 size: 16 residues. The CDR3 loop is CASSQELGAGGDTQYF. Incomplete CDR3 DNA: TGTGCCAGCAGCCAAGAACTGGGGGCTGGAGGAGACACCCAGTAC.

About this clone itself: Mouse gene names apply. The CDR3 goes on 1 residue after the read ends, and that part is filled in from the germline J gene. The chain is built from TRBV2 and TRBJ2-7; 10 nucleotides align to TRBD2. The CDR3 consists of 15 residues. CDR1 and CDR2 from the germline V gene are LGHNA and YSYQKL. V lost 0 bases, J lost 2 bases, and 1 base stayed unmatched. The CDR3 reads CASSQEGLGPYEQYF. CDR3 bases read: TGTGCCAGCAGCCAAGAGGGACTGGGGCCCTATGAACAGTAC.

With regard to this clone: Each gene name is a mouse one. The CDR3 is cut off 1 residue early in the read; its end comes from the germline J gene. The chain combines TRBV26 with TRBJ2-3; TRBD2 matches 13 bases. The germline CDR1 and CDR2 sequences are KGHPV and FQNQEV (reference sequence). The CDR3 sequence is 17 residues long. J gave up 1 base and V 4 bases, and 5 bases lay outside the gene matches. The chain's CDR3 is CASSPDWGGAGAETLYF. Partial CDR3 DNA: TGTGCCAGCAGTCCGGACTGGGGGGGCGCGGGTGCAGAAACGCTGTAT.

As to this clone: Gene names denote mouse genes. The CDR3 end falls 1 residue outside the read, so it is completed with the germline J gene. V usage is TRBV12-1 and J usage is TRBJ2-7, with 10 nucleotides matching TRBD2. Germline CDR1 SGHSN, CDR2 HYEKVE. Trimming at V came to 2 bases and at J to 0 bases, leaving 3 bases not matched to a gene. CDR3 length: 15 residues. Here the CDR3 reads CASSPGLGSSYEQYF. The DNA read from the CDR3 is TGTGCCAGCTCTCCGGGACTGGGGAGCTCCTATGAACAGTAC.

On this clone itself: Genes here carry mouse names. The missing CDR3 end, 1 residue past where the read stops, is filled in from the germline J gene. V usage is TRBV31 and J usage is TRBJ2-4; TRBD1 might be the D (6 bases). Germline loops: CDR1 GKSSPN, CDR2 SITVG. The germline V and J ends were trimmed by 8 bases and 0 bases, with 12 bases remaining between them. This CDR3 contains 13 residues. The CDR3 loop reads CAADRTSQNTLYF. Incomplete CDR3 DNA: TGTGCCGCCGACAGGACTAGTCAAAACACCTTGTAC.

A word on this clone: Gene names follow the mouse nomenclature. The observed sequence ends 1 residue before the CDR3 terminus, with the missing tail filled in from the germline J gene. The V call is TRBV3, the J call TRBJ1-2; D unresolved. This CDR3 region has 14 residues. Germline CDR1 reads SNHLY; CDR2 reads FYNGKV (reference sequence). V dropped 1 base and J dropped 1 base, with 7 bases sitting between them. The CDR3 sequence is CASSLVQENSDYTF. The covered CDR3 bases are TGTGCCAGCAGCTTAGTCCAGGAAAACTCCGACTACACC.

Of note for this clone: The genes and germline here are from mouse. The read gets to within 1 residue of the CDR3 end, and the germline J gene fills in the rest. This chain joins TRBV20 and TRBJ1-6; maybe TRBD1 (5 bases). TRBJ1-6 carries the ORF label, with uncertain function. This CDR3 comprises 14 residues. V was shortened by 2 bases and J by 3 bases, with 8 bases between the two germline ends. Germline values: CDR1 GFQATS, CDR2 STVNSAI. The sequenced part of the CDR3 DNA is TGTGGTGCTAGGCAAGGGGACTATAATTCGCCCCTCTAC. It translates to CGARQGDYNSPLY. The full CDR3 sequence reads CGARQGDYNSPLYF.

About this clone: These gene names are mouse names. Read sequence stops 1 residue before the CDR3 end, and the germline J gene provides the missing end. The gene calls are TRBV13-2 and TRBJ2-1; TRBD2 agrees at 7 bases. The CDR3 is 12 amino acids. V was pared by 5 bases and J by 4 bases, with 0 bases of the junction left unmatched. Per the germline V gene, CDR1 is NNHNN and CDR2 is SYGAGS (reference sequence). The CDR3 sequence is CASGLGYAEQFF. The CDR3 bases that were read are TGTGCCAGCGGACTGGGGTATGCTGAGCAGTTC.

About this clone: These gene names are mouse names. The read ends 1 residue early relative to the CDR3; the germline J gene fills the gap. Other DNA sequences within the sample encode an identical CDR3. The V call is TRBV19, the J call TRBJ2-5; D unclear. CDR1 is FNHDT, CDR2 SITEND, per germline (reference sequence). This CDR3 comprises 11 residues. V dropped 5 bases and J dropped 0 bases, with 1 base sitting between them. CDR3 region: CASSNQDTQYF. The covered CDR3 bases are TGTGCCAGCAGCAACCAAGACACCCAGTAC. Using reference TRBV19 and TRBJ2-5 for the parts outside the CDR3, the full variable domain is GGIITQTPKFLIGQEGQKLTLKCQQNFNHDTMYWYRQDSGKGLRLIYYSITENDLQKGDLSEGYDASREKKSSFSLTVTSAQKNEMAVFLCASSNQDTQYFGPGTRLLVL.

Details on this clone: The gene names given are mouse names. The read finishes 1 residue shy of the CDR3 end, and the germline J gene is used to complete it. The V gene is TRBV2, the J gene TRBJ2-3, with a possible D match to TRBD1 (5 bases). Deletions cut 0 bases from V and 0 bases from J, with 7 bases between. CDR3 length: 15 amino acids. Germline V gives CDR1 LGHNA, CDR2 YSYQKL. CDR3 loop: CASSQEEGSAETLYF. CDR3 DNA, as far as it was read: TGTGCCAGCAGCCAAGAAGAGGGGAGTGCAGAAACGCTGTAT.

Comments on this clone: The listed genes are named as in mouse. The read gets to within 1 residue of the CDR3 end, and the germline J gene fills in the rest. This chain uses TRBV29 with TRBJ1-1; D gene uncertain. V lost 3 bases and J 3 bases, leaving 2 bases between the germline ends. CDR1 and CDR2 (germline): MSHET, SYDVDS. The CDR3 sequence is 11 residues long. This CDR3 reads CASSLDTEVFF. The sequenced part of the CDR3 DNA is TGTGCTAGCAGTTTGGACACAGAAGTCTTC.

Regarding this clone: Gene and germline names: mouse. The sequence runs out 1 residue before the end of the CDR3; the remainder is reconstructed from the germline J gene. The chain uses TRBV31 and TRBJ2-7; D is tentatively TRBD1 or TRBD2 (5 bases each). V was cut by 1 base and J by 3 bases, with 10 bases left in between. The CDR3 totals 13 residues. CDR1 and CDR2 (germline): GKSSPN, SITVG. CDR3 bases read: TGTGCCTGGAGTCAGGGGCAGGGCTATGAACAGTAC. Encoded protein: CAWSQGQGYEQY. The entire CDR3 sequence reads CAWSQGQGYEQYF.

Turning to this clone: Gene names refer to mouse genes. The sequenced CDR3 bases are TGTGCCAGCAGACCGGGACAGGGTGAACAGTAC. It is translated as CASRPGQGEQY. The whole CDR3 sequence reads CASRPGQGEQYF. The V call is TRBV22, the J call TRBJ2-7; whether TRBD1, the table's D call, matches the DNA was not checked. The read ends 1 residue shy of where the CDR3 ends; the end is completed using the germline J gene. TRBV22 has pseudogene status. CDR3 size: 12 residues.

A remark on this clone: Genes and germline are mouse. The read ends 1 residue shy of where the CDR3 ends; the end is completed using the germline J gene. The chain uses TRBV31 and TRBJ2-4; TRBD1 matches 10 bases. This CDR3 has 13 amino acids. The V gene end was trimmed by 3 bases and the J gene end by 4 bases; junction bases not matched to a gene: 1. Germline V CDR1 and CDR2: GKSSPN, SITVG. The sequenced CDR3 bases are TGTGCCTGGAGGGGGACAGGGGAAAACACCTTGTAC. Translating gives CAWRGTGENTLY. The full CDR3 reads CAWRGTGENTLYF.